The present T cell receptor (beta chain) was sequenced within a study of shared clonotypes between healthy human individuals. This clone appeared a single time. TCRdb keeps only in-frame clones here, not all; method: immunoSEQ multiplex PCR. Of about 2.4 million clones listed, 80% to 95% were seen once; the top ten hold about 0.39%. This TCR came from a man aged 18 to 35 in good health. Some clones in this sample may be carry-over from other donors' samples. The source material was naive CD4+ T cells from PBMCs. The subset was: CD45RA+ positively selected.

CDR3 nucleotide sequence: TGTGCCAGCAGCGTCTCAGCCGCCGCCTACGAGCAGTACTTC. Encoded protein: CASSVSAAAYEQYF. V usage is TRBV9 and J usage is TRBJ2-7; D is undetermined. The CDR3 has 14 amino acids. Between the trimmed V and J ends, which lost 2 bases and 2 bases, there was a span of 11 bases. Germline-derived CDR1 and CDR2 are SGDLS and YYNGEE.